This T cell receptor beta chain was recorded in a study of blood T cell repertoires in COVID-19. Study information: COVID-19 samples, acute and convalescent, were from the United States, Italy and Spain. Sample material is recorded as cDNA or gDNA derived from T cells, B-cell-depleted T cells, or PBMCs.

The germline gives CDR1 MNHEY, CDR2 SMNVEV (reference sequence). Trimming cost V 5 bases and J 10 bases; bases outside gene matches: 3. This CDR3 is 13 amino acids long. Clinical histories supplied by participants themselves formed the basis of cohort assignment. The data were produced by immunoSEQ multiplex PCR, yet TCRdb's version contains in-frame clones alone and is incomplete. This table holds roughly 400,000 clones, 90% found once. V and J are TRBV27 and TRBJ1-6; TRBD1 agrees at 9 bases. Sample: PBMCs or T cells enriched from blood (not recorded which). This sequence was found in a man aged 18 to 29 who had recovered from COVID-19. This chain's CDR3 is CASSRTGDSPLHF. In nucleotides, the CDR3 is TGTGCCAGCAGTAGGACAGGGGACTCACCCCTCCACTTT.